The 6 T cell receptor beta chains given below trace back to one sample, sequenced in a study of vaccination effects on CD4 cells after COVID-19. These receptors' targets are unknown. With about ten days of culture completed, CD4+ T cells were isolated. Each participant was administered two doses of either the BNT162b2 or the mRNA-1273 vaccine. Assay used: immunoSEQ multiplex PCR; TCRdb lists only in-frame clones, some missing. The data show about 71,000 clones, roughly 80% seen once. The specimen was CD4+ T cells from PBMCs cultured without peptide, collected after COVID-19 vaccination. The receptors derive from a human donor who received a COVID-19 vaccine.

The chain couples TRBV11-3 to TRBJ2-1, with D maybe TRBD2 (6 bases). From germline, CDR1 is SGHNT and CDR2 YENEEA. V lost 0 bases, J lost 1 base, and 7 bases lay in between. The CDR3 is 15 amino acids. As DNA, the CDR3 is TGTGCCAGCAGCTTAGAGGGGGGATCCTACAATGAGCAGTTCTTC. Its translation: CASSLEGGSYNEQFF.

This clone was seen more than once but under ten times. The gene calls are TRBV6-2 or TRBV6-3 and TRBJ1-2, with D unclear. The CDR3 consists of 13 residues. Trimming took off 0 bases at V and 4 bases at J, with 6 bases between the two ends. Germline V gene lookup returns CDR1 MNHEY and CDR2 SVGEGT. DNA for the CDR3: TGTGCCAGCAGTTACTCAGGCCTCTATGGCTACACCTTC. Protein sequence: CASSYSGLYGYTF.

This clone showed up just once. The chain uses TRBV5-1 and TRBJ1-2; 7 positions agree with TRBD1. The germline V gene has CDR1 SGHRS and CDR2 YFSETQ. The CDR3 is made up of 13 amino acids. The V and J ends lost 4 bases and 6 bases, in that order; junction bases with no gene match: 6. The CDR3 DNA reads as TGCGCCAGCAGCGGGGGACAGCCTGATGGCTACACCTTC. It yields the protein CASSGGQPDGYTF.

The rearrangement uses TRBV2 and TRBJ2-5, with D possibly matching TRBD2 (5 bases). V lost 4 bases and J lost 3, with 12 bases in between. This CDR3 has 14 residues. Looked up from germline, CDR1 is SNHLY and CDR2 is FYNNEI. Here the CDR3 DNA reads TGTGCCAGCAGTGTATCGCCGGGGAAAGAGACCCAGTACTTC. This sequence encodes CASSVSPGKETQYF.

CDR3 residues: CASSYEAAVPGETQYF. The DNA of the CDR3 is TGTGCCAGCAGTTACGAAGCCGCAGTGCCGGGGGAGACCCAGTACTTC. J is TRBJ2-5 and V is TRBV6-2 or TRBV6-3; a weak D match, TRBD2 (5 bases). Trimming stripped 2 bases from V and 5 bases from J, with 18 bases between. The CDR3 is 16 residues long. CDR1 is MNHEY and CDR2 is SVGEGT in the germline V gene.

The rearrangement uses TRBV9 and TRBJ1-3; no reliable D call. This CDR3 has 15 residues. V lost 0 bases, J lost 4 bases, and 11 bases lay in between. Germline V gene lookup returns CDR1 SGDLS and CDR2 YYNGEE. The DNA for the CDR3 is TGTGCCAGCAGCGTAGGGTTAATGAGGGGAAACACCATATATTTT. This gives the protein CASSVGLMRGNTIYF.